This TCR beta chain is from a study of OX40 agonist ivuxolimab in advanced cancers. Clones were read by immunoSEQ multiplex PCR, and TCRdb kept only the in-frame ones, dropping some. Of more than 65,000 clones detected, approximately 90% appear once; the ten largest clones hold more than 0.85%. Germline-derived CDR1 and CDR2 are KGHSH and LQKENI. Unmatched junction bases numbered 5, after V lost 0 bases and J lost 6 bases. The CDR3 extends over 15 amino acids. This material consisted of CD4+ or CD8+ T cells sorted from blood, taken in a trial of the OX40 agonist ivuxolimab. The chain is built from TRBV18 and TRBJ2-1; 7 positions agree with TRBD2. This TCR was recovered from an adult with an advanced solid tumor such as melanoma, head and neck, liver or kidney cancer. CDR3 sequence (DNA): TGTGCCAGCTCACCACCCTTCGGGGGGTTCAATGAGCAGTTCTTC. Residues: CASSPPFGGFNEQFF.